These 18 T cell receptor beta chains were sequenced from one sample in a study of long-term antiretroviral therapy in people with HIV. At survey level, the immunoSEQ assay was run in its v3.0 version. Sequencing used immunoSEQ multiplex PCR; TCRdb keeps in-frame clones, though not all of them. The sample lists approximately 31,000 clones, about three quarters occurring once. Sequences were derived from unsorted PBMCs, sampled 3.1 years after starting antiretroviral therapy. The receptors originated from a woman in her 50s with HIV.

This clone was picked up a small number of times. The CDR3 here is CASTQGPNTGELFF. CDR3 bases: TGTGCCAGCACTCAGGGGCCGAACACCGGGGAGCTGTTTTTT. V usage is TRBV6-1 and J usage is TRBJ2-2; TRBD1 might be the D (6 bases). V lost 7 bases, J lost 0 bases, and 9 bases lay in between. CDR1 is MNHNS, CDR2 SASEGT, per germline. This CDR3 region has 14 residues.

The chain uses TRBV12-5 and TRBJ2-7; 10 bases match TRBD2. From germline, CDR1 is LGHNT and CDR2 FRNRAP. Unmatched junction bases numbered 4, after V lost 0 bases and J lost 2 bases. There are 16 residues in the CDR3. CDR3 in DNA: TGTGCTAGTGGTTTGGTAACTAGCGGGGTCCCCTACGAGCAGTACTTC. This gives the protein CASGLVTSGVPYEQYF.

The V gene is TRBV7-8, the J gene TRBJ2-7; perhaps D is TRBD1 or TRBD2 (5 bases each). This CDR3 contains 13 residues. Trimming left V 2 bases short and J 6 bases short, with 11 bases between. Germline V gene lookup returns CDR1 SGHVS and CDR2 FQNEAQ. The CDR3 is CASSLQPGTEQYV. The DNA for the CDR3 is TGTGCCAGCAGCTTACAGCCAGGGACCGAGCAGTACGTC.

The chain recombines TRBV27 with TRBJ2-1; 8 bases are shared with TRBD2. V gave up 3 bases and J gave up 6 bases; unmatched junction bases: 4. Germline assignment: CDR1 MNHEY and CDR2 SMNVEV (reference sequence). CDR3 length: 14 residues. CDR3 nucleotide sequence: TGTGCCAGCAGTTTTAGCGGGGAGCCCAATGAGCAGTTCTTC. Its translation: CASSFSGEPNEQFF.

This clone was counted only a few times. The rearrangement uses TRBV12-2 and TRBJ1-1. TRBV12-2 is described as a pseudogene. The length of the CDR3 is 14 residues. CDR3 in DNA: TGTGCAAGTCGCTTAGGGAAGATGAACACTGAAGCTTTCTTT. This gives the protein CASRLGKMNTEAFF.

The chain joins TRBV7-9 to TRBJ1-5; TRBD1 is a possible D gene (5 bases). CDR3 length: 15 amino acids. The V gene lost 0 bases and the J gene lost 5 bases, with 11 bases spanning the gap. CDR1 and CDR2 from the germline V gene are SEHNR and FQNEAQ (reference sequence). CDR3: CASSLALGRDQPQHF. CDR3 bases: TGTGCCAGCAGCTTAGCTTTGGGGCGGGATCAGCCCCAGCATTTT. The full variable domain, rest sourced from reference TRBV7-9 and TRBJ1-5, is DTGVSQNPRHKITKRGQNVTFRCDPISEHNRLYWYRQTLGQGPEFLTYFQNEAQLEKSRLLSDRFSAERPKGSFSTLEIQRTEQGDSAMYLCASSLALGRDQPQHFGDGTRLSIL.

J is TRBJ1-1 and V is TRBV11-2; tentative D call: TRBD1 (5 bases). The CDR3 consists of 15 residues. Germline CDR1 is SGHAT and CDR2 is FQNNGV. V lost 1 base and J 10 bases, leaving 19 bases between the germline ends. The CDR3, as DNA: TGTGCCAGCAGCTTAGGAGGCAGGGCGATCTCGGGAGCTTTCTTT. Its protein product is CASSLGGRAISGAFF. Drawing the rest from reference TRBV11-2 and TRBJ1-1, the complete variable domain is EAGVAQSPRYKIIEKRQSVAFWCNPISGHATLYWYQQILGQGPKLLIQFQNNGVVDDSQLPKDRFSAERLKGVDSTLKIQPAKLEDSAVYLCASSLGGRAISGAFFGQGTRLTVV.

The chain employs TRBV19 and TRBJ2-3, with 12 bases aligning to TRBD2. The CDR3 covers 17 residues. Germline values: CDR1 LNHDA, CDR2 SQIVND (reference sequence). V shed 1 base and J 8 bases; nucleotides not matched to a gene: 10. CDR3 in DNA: TGTGCCAGTAGTATAGGACTAGCGGGGGAGTCACAGAGTACGCAGTATTTT. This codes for CASSIGLAGESQSTQYF.

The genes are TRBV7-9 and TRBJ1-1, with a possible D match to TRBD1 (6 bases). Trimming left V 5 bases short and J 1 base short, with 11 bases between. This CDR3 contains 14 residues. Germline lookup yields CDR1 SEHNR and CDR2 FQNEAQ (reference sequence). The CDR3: CASSRGPSNTEAFF. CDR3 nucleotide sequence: TGTGCCAGCAGCCGGGGGCCTTCGAACACTGAAGCTTTCTTT.

The CDR3 DNA sequence: TGTGCCAGCATCTCTGGGGGCAGTTCGAACTATGGCTACACCTTC. Translation: CASISGGSSNYGYTF. V and J are TRBV28 and TRBJ1-2; D may be TRBD1 (6 bases). The CDR3 is 15 residues long. The germline V and J ends were trimmed by 7 bases and 2 bases, with 17 bases remaining between them. Per the germline V gene, CDR1 is MDHEN and CDR2 is SYDVKM.

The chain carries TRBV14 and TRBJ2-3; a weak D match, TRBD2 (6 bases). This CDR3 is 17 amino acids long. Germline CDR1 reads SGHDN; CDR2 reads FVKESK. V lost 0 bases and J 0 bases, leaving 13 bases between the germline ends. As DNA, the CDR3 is TGTGCCAGCAGCCAAGATCATGCGGGAACTAGCACAGATACGCAGTATTTT. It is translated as CASSQDHAGTSTDTQYF. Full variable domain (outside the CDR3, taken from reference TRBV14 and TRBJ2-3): EAGVTQFPSHSVIEKGQTVTLRCDPISGHDNLYWYRRVMGKEIKFLLHFVKESKQDESGMPNNRFLAERTGGTYSTLKVQPAELEDSGVYFCASSQDHAGTSTDTQYFGPGTRLTVL.

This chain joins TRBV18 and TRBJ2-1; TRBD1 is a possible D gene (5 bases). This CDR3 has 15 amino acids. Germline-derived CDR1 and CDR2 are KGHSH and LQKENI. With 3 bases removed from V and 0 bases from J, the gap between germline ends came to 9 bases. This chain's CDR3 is CASSPMTASYNEQFF. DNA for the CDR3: TGTGCCAGCTCACCGATGACAGCCTCCTACAATGAGCAGTTCTTC. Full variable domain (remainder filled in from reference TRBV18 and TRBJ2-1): NAGVMQNPRHLVRRRGQEARLRCSPMKGHSHVYWYRQLPEEGLKFMVYLQKENIIDESGMPKERFSAEFPKEGPSILRIQQVVRGDSAAYFCASSPMTASYNEQFFGPGTRLTVL.

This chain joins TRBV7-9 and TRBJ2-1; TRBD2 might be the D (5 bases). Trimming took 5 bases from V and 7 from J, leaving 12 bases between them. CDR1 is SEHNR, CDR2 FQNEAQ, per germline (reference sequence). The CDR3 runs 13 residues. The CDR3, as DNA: TGTGCCAGCAGCCCCTGGACTGAGAATGAGCAGTTCTTC. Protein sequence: CASSPWTENEQFF. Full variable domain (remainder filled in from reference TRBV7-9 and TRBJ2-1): DTGVSQNPRHKITKRGQNVTFRCDPISEHNRLYWYRQTLGQGPEFLTYFQNEAQLEKSRLLSDRFSAERPKGSFSTLEIQRTEQGDSAMYLCASSPWTENEQFFGPGTRLTVL.

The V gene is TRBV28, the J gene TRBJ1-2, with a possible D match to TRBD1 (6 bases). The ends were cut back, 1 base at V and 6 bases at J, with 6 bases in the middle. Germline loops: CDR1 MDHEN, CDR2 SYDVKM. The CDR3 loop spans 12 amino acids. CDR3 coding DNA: TGTGCCAGCAGTTTATCAGGGGATGGCTACACCTTC. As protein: CASSLSGDGYTF.

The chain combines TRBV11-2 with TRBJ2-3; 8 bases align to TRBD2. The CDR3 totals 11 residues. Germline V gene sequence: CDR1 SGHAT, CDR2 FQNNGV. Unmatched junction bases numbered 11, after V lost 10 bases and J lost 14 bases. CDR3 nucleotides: TGTGCCAATGCGAGCGGGGGACTTAGGTATTTT. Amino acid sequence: CANASGGLRYF.

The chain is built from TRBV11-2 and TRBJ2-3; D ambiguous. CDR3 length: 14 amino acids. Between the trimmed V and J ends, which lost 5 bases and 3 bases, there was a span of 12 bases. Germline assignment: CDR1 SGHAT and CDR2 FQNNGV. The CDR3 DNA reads TGTGCCAGCAGCCTGTACCTGTGGACAGATACGCAGTATTTT. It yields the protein CASSLYLWTDTQYF.

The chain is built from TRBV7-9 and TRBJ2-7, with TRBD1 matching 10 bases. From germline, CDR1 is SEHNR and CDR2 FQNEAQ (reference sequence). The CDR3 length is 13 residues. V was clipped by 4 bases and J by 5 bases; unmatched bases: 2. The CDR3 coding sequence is TGTGCCAGCAGCTCCGGGACAGGGGACGAGCAGTACTTC. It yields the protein CASSSGTGDEQYF.

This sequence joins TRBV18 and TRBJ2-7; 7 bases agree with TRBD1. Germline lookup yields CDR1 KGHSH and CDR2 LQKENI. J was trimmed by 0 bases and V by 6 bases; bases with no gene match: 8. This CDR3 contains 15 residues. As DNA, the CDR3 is TGTGCCAGCTCGCAGACAGGGAGAAGCTCCTACGAGCAGTACTTC. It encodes CASSQTGRSSYEQYF.